This T cell receptor beta chain was found in a study of prognosis after radiotherapy for stage I lung cancer. Study-level background: The study deemed all of its non-small cell lung cancer patients medically inoperable. Several patients had squamous cell carcinoma and about a dozen had adenocarcinoma. After radiotherapy, distant metastases were seen in a handful of patients (median about 7 months), and no significant progression was seen in some 16. Study-level findings and limits: Patients developing distant metastases showed lower Shannon entropy after stereotactic body radiation therapy.

Genomic DNA served as the source from which two-round multiplex PCR generated TCR beta CDR3 amplicons. Round-one PCR had primers specific to each TRBV and TRBJ gene. TCRdb fed the multiplex PCR reads into MiXCR, producing one record per CDR3 protein. The sample has tens of thousands of distinct CDR3 sequences, 46% seen once; the top ten hold about 15%. To note about this clonotype: What it recognizes is unknown. This may be a read error: a much more frequent sequence differs by one nucleotide.

The CDR3 loop spans 15 amino acids. Germline assignment: CDR1 SGHNT and CDR2 YYREEE (reference sequence). This TCR derives from a donor aged 50 or older with non-small cell lung cancer. The sequenced sample was PBMCs, obtained before or after stereotactic body radiation therapy (not recorded which). The rearrangement links TRBV5-4 to TRBJ2-7; 7 bases align to TRBD2. The CDR3 loop is CVSSFAVGRAPEQYF. CDR3 nucleotides: TGTGTCAGCAGCTTCGCTGTGGGGAGGGCCCCCGAGCAGTACTTC.